The rows below give T cell receptor beta chains drawn from one sample of a study of T cell repertoires in cytomegalovirus infection. From the reads, TCRdb called clonotypes with MiXCR, one entry per CDR3 protein. The data show around 200,000 distinct CDR3 sequences, about a sixth seen once. Material for sequencing was CD8+ T cells from PBMCs. The receptors originated from a human donor in good health (CMV status not recorded). Some clones in this sample may be carry-over from other donors' samples. Each CDR3 is given with its conserved first and last residue. The D gene is left open where the match is weak. Rows may omit the clone size; those that give it use once, few, many or a size class.

clone size	V gene	D gene	J gene	CDR3 protein	CDR3 DNA
.	TRBV29-1	TRBD1	TRBJ1-5	CSVTGTASNQPQHF	TGCAGCGTGACAGGGACAGCTAGCAATCAGCCCCAGCATTTT
.	TRBV29-1	.	TRBJ1-2	CSVVAYNYGYTF	TGCAGCGTTGTTGCCTATAACTATGGCTACACCTTC
.	TRBV10-3	.	TRBJ1-1	CAISESINPGNTEAFF	TGTGCCATCAGTGAGTCGATAAACCCCGGGAACACTGAAGCTTTCTTT
many	TRBV28	.	TRBJ2-5	CASSWEIAMDQETQYF	TGTGCCAGCAGTTGGGAGATAGCGATGGACCAAGAGACCCAGTACTTC
few	TRBV7-6	TRBD1	TRBJ1-1	CASSLTGDTEAFF	TGTGCCAGCAGCTTGACAGGGGACACTGAAGCTTTCTTT
.	TRBV11-2	.	TRBJ1-4	CASSLDRRSTNEKLFF	TGTGCCAGCAGCTTAGATAGAAGAAGTACTAATGAAAAACTGTTTTTT
few	TRBV7-9	.	TRBJ2-7	CASSLAQGDDYEQYF	TGTGCCAGCAGCTTAGCCCAGGGCGACGACTACGAGCAGTACTTC
.	TRBV20-1	.	TRBJ1-1	CSARGPWEGTEAFF	TGCAGTGCTAGGGGCCCCTGGGAGGGCACTGAAGCTTTCTTT
many	TRBV4-1	TRBD1	TRBJ2-7	CASSRSSDRVTYEQYF	TGCGCCAGCAGCCGCTCTTCCGACAGGGTAACCTACGAGCAGTACTTC
.	TRBV7-7	.	TRBJ2-1	CASSLSSGPLRGEQFF	TGTGCCAGCAGCTTATCTTCGGGACCCCTCCGGGGTGAGCAGTTCTTC
.	TRBV6-2/TRBV6-3	.	TRBJ2-1	CASSFRTGQYNEQFF	TGTGCCAGCAGTTTCCGGACCGGGCAATACAATGAGCAGTTCTTC
few	TRBV7-9	TRBD1	TRBJ1-1	CANSPTGDTEAFF	TGTGCCAACAGCCCTACAGGGGACACTGAAGCTTTCTTT
.	TRBV28	.	TRBJ2-5	CASSLYVGGSQETQYF	TGTGCCAGCAGTTTATACGTAGGGGGATCCCAAGAGACCCAGTACTTC
.	TRBV12-3/TRBV12-4	.	TRBJ1-1	CASSIGGYTEAFF	TGTGCCAGCAGTATCGGAGGGTACACTGAAGCTTTCTTT
.	TRBV4-1	TRBD2	TRBJ2-1	CASSQELAIAYNEQFF	TGCGCCAGCAGCCAAGAACTAGCGATCGCCTACAATGAGCAGTTCTTC
.	TRBV11-2	.	TRBJ2-2	CASSLDRGDLRELFF	TGTGCCAGCAGCTTAGACAGGGGAGACCTCCGGGAGCTGTTTTTT
few	TRBV6-2/TRBV6-3	TRBD1	TRBJ2-5	CASSSGQGAWKTQYF	TGTGCCAGCAGTTCAGGACAGGGGGCATGGAAGACCCAGTACTTC
few	TRBV27	TRBD1	TRBJ2-7	CASSYRGLGYEQYF	TGTGCCAGCAGTTACAGGGGGCTGGGTTACGAGCAGTACTTC
few	TRBV13	TRBD1	TRBJ1-6	CASSYGQVRDNSPLHF	TGTGCCAGCAGCTACGGACAGGTTAGGGATAATTCACCCCTCCACTTT
few	TRBV7-2	.	TRBJ2-7	CASIEGGYRDANEQYF	TGTGCCAGCATCGAGGGTGGGTACAGGGATGCCAACGAGCAGTACTTC
few	TRBV6-6	.	TRBJ2-1	CASTSSYNEQFF	TGTGCCAGCACCAGCTCCTACAATGAGCAGTTCTTC
many	TRBV4-1	TRBD2	TRBJ2-1	CASSQIAGGLGNEQFF	TGCGCCAGCAGCCAAATAGCGGGGGGGCTGGGAAATGAGCAGTTCTTC
few	TRBV28	.	TRBJ2-3	CASSVRLSLTDTQYF	TGTGCCAGCAGTGTTCGACTATCCCTAACAGATACGCAGTATTTT
few	TRBV7-9	TRBD2	TRBJ2-3	CASSLRGVRDTQYF	TGTGCCAGCAGCTTGCGGGGGGTTCGAGATACGCAGTATTTT
few	TRBV28	TRBD1	TRBJ1-2	CASRLSARQGVSGYTF	TGTGCCAGCAGACTTTCGGCCCGGCAGGGGGTCTCTGGCTACACCTTC
.	TRBV19	.	TRBJ1-5	CASSIKWGRVNQPQHF	TGTGCCAGTAGTATAAAATGGGGCAGGGTTAATCAGCCCCAGCATTTT
few	TRBV10-3	.	TRBJ2-7	CATRWGEYEQYF	TGTGCCACCAGATGGGGGGAGTACGAGCAGTACTTC
.	TRBV6-2/TRBV6-3	TRBD2	TRBJ2-1	CASSLSGGSSYNEQFF	TGTGCCAGCAGCCTATCGGGGGGAAGCTCCTACAATGAGCAGTTCTTC
.	TRBV6-6	.	TRBJ1-1	CASSYSSTGGGTNTEAFF	TGTGCCAGCAGTTACTCGAGTACGGGGGGAGGAACGAACACTGAAGCTTTCTTT
.	TRBV6-1	TRBD1	TRBJ1-6	CASSPGQDNSPLHF	TGTGCCAGCAGCCCCGGACAGGATAATTCACCCCTCCACTTT
.	TRBV9	.	TRBJ1-1	CASSRGNMNTEAFF	TGTGCCAGCAGCCGGGGGAATATGAACACTGAAGCTTTCTTT
.	TRBV7-6	.	TRBJ1-1	CASSLAGRDEAFF	TGTGCCAGCAGCTTAGCAGGGCGAGATGAAGCTTTCTTT
.	TRBV28	.	TRBJ1-5	CASSARDPHLNQPQHF	TGTGCCAGCAGCGCAAGGGACCCTCATTTGAATCAGCCCCAGCATTTT
.	TRBV27	.	TRBJ1-6	CASSRPSSYNSPLHF	TGTGCCAGCAGTCGCCCGAGCTCCTATAATTCACCCCTCCACTTT
.	TRBV11-2	.	TRBJ1-1	CASSLALEAFF	TGTGCCAGCAGCTTGGCTTTAGAAGCTTTCTTT
.	TRBV7-8	.	TRBJ2-7	CASSSGPTSSYEQYF	TGTGCCAGCAGCTCCGGACCGACCAGCTCCTACGAGCAGTACTTC
many	TRBV7-9	.	TRBJ1-1	CASSLLNTEAFF	TGTGCCAGCAGCTTACTGAACACTGAAGCTTTCTTT
.	TRBV29-1	TRBD1	TRBJ1-1	CSVLDRDGANTEAFF	TGCAGCGTATTAGACAGGGACGGGGCGAACACTGAAGCTTTCTTT
many	TRBV7-2	.	TRBJ2-1	CASSQVYNEQFF	TGTGCCAGCAGCCAGGTCTACAATGAGCAGTTCTTC